These 22 T cell receptor beta chains were sequenced from one sample in a study of T-cell memory formation after mild COVID-19. TCRdb called the 5' RACE reads again in MiXCR, with one record for every CDR3 protein. The table shows 150,000 to 200,000 distinct CDR3 sequences, with 13% to 15% occurring only once. Source material: PBMCs or a T cell subset sorted from them (not recorded which). The receptors shown here come from an adult woman who had mild COVID-19 (a few samples of this study predate the infection). Cell type and time point are not known.

The gene calls are TRBV12-5 and TRBJ2-7; D remains unclear. Trimming took off 6 bases at V and 0 bases at J, with 6 bases between the two ends. Germline CDR1 and CDR2: LGHNT and FRNRAP. The CDR3 spans 12 residues. CDR3 sequence: CASGPTSYEQYF. The CDR3, as DNA: TGTGCTAGTGGCCCAACCTCCTACGAGCAGTACTTC.

V usage is TRBV7-9 and J usage is TRBJ2-7; 7 bases align to TRBD2. V dropped 4 bases and J dropped 6; count of bases not matched to a gene: 12. Germline V gene data show CDR1 as SEHNR and CDR2 as FQNEAQ (reference sequence). The CDR3 is made up of 15 amino acids. The CDR3 coding sequence is TGTGCCAGCAGCTCGGCGGGGGTTGGGAGCGGCGAGCAGTACTTC. Its translation: CASSSAGVGSGEQYF. The whole variable domain, filled in from reference TRBV7-9 and TRBJ2-7, reads DTGVSQNPRHKITKRGQNVTFRCDPISEHNRLYWYRQTLGQGPEFLTYFQNEAQLEKSRLLSDRFSAERPKGSFSTLEIQRTEQGDSAMYLCASSSAGVGSGEQYFGPGTRLTVT.

The chain links TRBV15 to TRBJ1-6; D remains unclear. The germline V and J ends were trimmed by 6 bases and 7 bases, with 10 bases remaining between them. The germline V gene has CDR1 LNHNV and CDR2 YYDKDF (reference sequence). This CDR3 contains 13 residues. The DNA for the CDR3 is TGTGCCACCAGTCTAGACCGAAATTCACCCCTCCACTTT. Translation gives CATSLDRNSPLHF.

This clonotype turned up a few times. CDR3 in amino acids: CASSPYSVPNEQFF. For the CDR3, the DNA is TGTGCCAGTAGTCCTTATTCAGTCCCGAATGAGCAGTTCTTC. This sequence joins TRBV19 and TRBJ2-1, with D unresolved. In germline, CDR1 is LNHDA, CDR2 SQIVND (reference sequence). The germline V and J ends were trimmed by 5 bases and 7 bases, with 15 bases remaining between them. The CDR3 runs to 14 residues.

As regards this clonotype: Sequence at one end of the junction differs from germline and may be a read error. This rearrangement joins TRBV5-6 to TRBJ2-3; the match to TRBD2 covers 8 bases. The germline CDR1 and CDR2 sequences are SGHDT and YYEEEE. CDR3 length equals 17 residues. In nucleotides, the CDR3 is TGTGCCAGCACCTTGAAAAGGGGCGGGGGGCCCACAGATACGCAGTATTTT. Protein sequence: CASTLKRGGGPTDTQYF.

In its sample, this clonotype was seen many times. The chain employs TRBV27 and TRBJ1-4; D not certain. The CDR3 loop spans 14 amino acids. Trimming removed 5 bases at V and 8 bases at J, with 15 bases between. The germline gives CDR1 MNHEY, CDR2 SMNVEV (reference sequence). CDR3 sequence (DNA): TGTGCCAGCAGTCCCCTGTTGATGGCGGAAAAACTGTTTTTT. Translation: CASSPLLMAEKLFF. Drawing the rest from reference TRBV27 and TRBJ1-4, the complete variable domain is EAQVTQNPRYLITVTGKKLTVTCSQNMNHEYMSWYRQDPGLGLRQIYYSMNVEVTDKGDVPEGYKVSRKEKRNFPLILESPSPNQTSLYFCASSPLLMAEKLFFGSGTQLSVL.

This chain connects TRBV13 to TRBJ2-1; possibly TRBD1 or TRBD2 for D (5 bases each). Trimming removed 6 bases at V and 0 bases at J, with 15 bases between. Germline CDR1 is PRHDT and CDR2 is FYEKMQ (reference sequence). The CDR3 spans 16 residues. The CDR3 DNA sequence: TGTGCCAGCAGTAGGGCCGGGGCTTACTCCTACAATGAGCAGTTCTTC. Protein sequence: CASSRAGAYSYNEQFF.

The rearrangement links TRBV6-6 to TRBJ1-4; D possibly corresponds to TRBD1 (6 bases). Per germline, CDR1 MNHNY and CDR2 SVGAGI (reference sequence). The ends were cut back, 6 bases at V and 8 bases at J, with 13 bases in the middle. This CDR3 is 13 amino acids long. The CDR3 loop reads CASSGGAREKLFF. The CDR3 DNA follows: TGTGCCAGCAGCGGGGGGGCGCGGGAAAAACTGTTTTTT.

The J gene is TRBJ1-2, the V gene TRBV6-1; D is ambiguous. V lost 3 bases and J lost 7, with 21 bases in between. The V gene's germline CDR1 is MNHNS and CDR2 SASEGT. The CDR3 consists of 16 residues. The CDR3 coding sequence is TGTGCCAGCAGTGAGCAGCGAGGCCTCGCAAGAGCTGGCTACACCTTC. Its translation is CASSEQRGLARAGYTF.

The DNA for the CDR3 is TGTGCCAGCAGTTTAATTACTAGCGGGAGTAGATACAATGAGCAGTTCTTC. It translates to CASSLITSGSRYNEQFF. The rearrangement uses TRBV12-3 or TRBV12-4 and TRBJ2-1, with 11 bases that match TRBD2. This CDR3 has 17 amino acids. Germline trimming cut 2 bases from V and 4 bases from J; bases unmatched to any gene: 7.

V and J are TRBV29-1 and TRBJ2-3; D possibly corresponds to TRBD1 (6 bases). V was clipped by 4 bases and J by 0 bases, with 11 bases between them. The V gene's germline CDR1 is SQVTM and CDR2 ANQGSEA. This CDR3 has 14 residues. Here the CDR3 reads CSVASGTSTDTQYF. In nucleotides, the CDR3 is TGCAGCGTTGCAAGTGGGACAAGCACAGATACGCAGTATTTT.

This clonotype was detected only a few times. The rearrangement joins TRBV7-9 to TRBJ2-1; 7 nucleotides agree with TRBD1. Germline CDR1 reads SEHNR; CDR2 reads FQNEAQ (reference sequence). The CDR3 is 12 amino acids. The V and J ends lost 5 bases and 8 bases, in that order; junction bases with no gene match: 3. The CDR3 here is CASSLGQDEQFF. The CDR3, as DNA: TGTGCCAGCAGCCTTGGACAGGATGAGCAGTTCTTC.

The chain couples TRBV5-6 to TRBJ2-5; possibly TRBD2 for D (6 bases). Germline V lookup: CDR1 SGHDT, CDR2 YYEEEE. V gave up 2 bases and J gave up 5 bases, with 22 bases separating them. This CDR3 is 17 amino acids long. The CDR3 nucleotides read TGTGCCAGCAGCTTATCCGGAGGGCCAGGGTTCATGGAGACCCAGTACTTC. Translation: CASSLSGGPGFMETQYF.

Many counts were recorded for this clonotype. This chain connects TRBV18 to TRBJ2-1, with 10 nucleotides matching TRBD1. Germline values: CDR1 KGHSH, CDR2 LQKENI. This CDR3 has 14 residues. Trimming at V came to 2 bases and at J to 7 bases, leaving 2 bases not matched to a gene. The CDR3 nucleotides read TGTGCCAGCTCACCAAGGACAGGGGGGAATGAGCAGTTCTTC. Translated: CASSPRTGGNEQFF.

This clonotype has a count of ten or more. V gene TRBV6-6 combines with J gene TRBJ2-3; weak D call: TRBD1 (5 bases). V was shortened by 5 bases and J by 5 bases, with 5 bases between the two germline ends. Germline values: CDR1 MNHNY, CDR2 SVGAGI (reference sequence). The CDR3 extends over 11 amino acids. The DNA for the CDR3 is TGTGCCAGCAGTAGGGGAGATACGCAGTATTTT. Residues: CASSRGDTQYF.

This clonotype was counted a few times. The genes are TRBV9 and TRBJ2-1; 7 positions match TRBD2. In germline, CDR1 is SGDLS, CDR2 YYNGEE. J was trimmed by 8 bases and V by 0 bases; bases with no gene match: 8. The CDR3 contains 15 residues. CDR3 sequence reads: CASSVVGLEGDEQFF. In DNA form, the CDR3 reads TGTGCCAGCAGCGTAGTAGGACTAGAAGGGGATGAGCAGTTCTTC.

To note about this clonotype: An end of the junction differs from the germline gene, which may be a read error. The J gene is TRBJ2-7, the V gene TRBV18; 7 bases are a match to TRBD1. The CDR3 consists of 12 residues. CDR1 is KGHSH and CDR2 is LQKENI in the germline V gene. CDR3 nucleotide sequence: TGTGCCAGCTCATCAACAGGGGTTAGCGAGCAGTTC. Protein product: CASSSTGVSEQF.

As for this clonotype: One end of the junction is discordant with germline, which a read error may explain. The chain is built from TRBV7-8 and TRBJ2-5; D not resolved. Germline-derived CDR1 and CDR2 are SGHVS and FQNEAQ. The CDR3 is 13 amino acids. The CDR3 loop reads CVSSLRGEETQYF. DNA for the CDR3: TGTGTCAGCAGCTTACGAGGCGAAGAGACCCAGTACTTC.

The J gene is TRBJ2-7, the V gene TRBV9, with D unclear. The CDR3 has 16 amino acids. Germline CDR1 is SGDLS and CDR2 is YYNGEE. Trimming removed 0 bases at V and 0 bases at J, with 13 bases between. The CDR3 loop reads CASSVDSATVSYEQYF. Here the CDR3 DNA reads TGTGCCAGCAGCGTAGACAGCGCTACGGTCTCCTACGAGCAGTACTTC.

The chain links TRBV12-3 or TRBV12-4 to TRBJ2-1; D remains unclear. This CDR3 is 14 amino acids long. V lost 5 bases to trimming and J lost 4 bases, with 12 bases between them. The CDR3 DNA reads as TGTGCCAGCAGTCCTTCAGGACCTTACAATGAGCAGTTCTTC. Protein sequence: CASSPSGPYNEQFF.

This clonotype has ten or more counts. This chain uses TRBV7-2 with TRBJ2-1, with D hard to call. The CDR3 sequence is 13 residues long. Trimming pared 4 bases from V and 3 bases from J, leaving 7 bases between. Germline values: CDR1 SGHTA, CDR2 FQGNSA. The CDR3 nucleotides are TGTGCCAGCAGCTCCCGGGTCTACAATGAGCAGTTCTTC. Its protein is CASSSRVYNEQFF.

V and J are TRBV7-3 and TRBJ2-2; D may be TRBD1 (6 bases). Trimming took 5 bases from V and 5 from J, leaving 12 bases between them. Germline V gene sequence: CDR1 SGHTA, CDR2 FQGTGA. There are 14 residues in the CDR3. CDR3 nucleotides: TGTGCCAGCAGCCAGCAGGGGTGGACCGGGGAGCTGTTTTTT. It encodes CASSQQGWTGELFF. Based on the CDR3 plus reference TRBV7-3 and TRBJ2-2, the full variable domain is GAGVSQTPSNKVTEKGKYVELRCDPISGHTALYWYRQSLGQGPEFLIYFQGTGAADDSGLPNDRFFAVRPEGSVSTLKIQRTERGDSAVYLCASSQQGWTGELFFGEGSRLTVL.